These 3 T cell receptor beta chains share one sample of origin, sequenced in a study of blood T cell repertoires in COVID-19. Libraries were prepared by immunoSEQ multiplex PCR; TCRdb keeps only in-frame clonotypes and omits some of them. The table records 350,000 to 400,000 clones, 87% of them present only once. Input material: PBMCs or T cells enriched from blood (not recorded which). Receptor source: a middle-aged man in a cohort exposed to, infected with or recovered from COVID-19 (not recorded which).

The V call is TRBV6-4, the J call TRBJ2-3; 10 bases fit TRBD1. The CDR3 runs to 15 residues. Germline V gene lookup returns CDR1 MRHNA and CDR2 SNTAGT. V shed 5 bases, J shed 3 bases, and the junction held 5 bases outside the gene matches. The CDR3 DNA reads as TGTGCCAGCAGTTCGACAGGGGGCTGGACAGATACGCAGTATTTT. It yields the protein CASSSTGGWTDTQYF.

This chain uses TRBV6-4 with TRBJ2-3; 8 bases line up with TRBD2. The ends lost 0 bases at V and 6 bases at J; junction bases unmatched: 5. CDR1 MRHNA and CDR2 SNTAGT come from the germline V gene. The CDR3 has 15 residues. CDR3 sequence reads: CASSDSAGGYDTQYF. The CDR3 DNA follows: TGTGCCAGCAGTGACTCGGCGGGAGGATATGATACGCAGTATTTT.

The chain is built from TRBV4-2 and TRBJ2-1, with D possibly being TRBD2 (6 bases). This CDR3 comprises 18 residues. V lost 2 bases and J 0 bases, leaving 17 bases between the germline ends. Looked up from germline, CDR1 is LGHNA and CDR2 is YNFKEQ. This CDR3 reads CASSQLWAAGPSYNEQFF. The CDR3 DNA follows: TGTGCCAGCAGCCAACTATGGGCCGCGGGGCCCTCCTACAATGAGCAGTTCTTC.